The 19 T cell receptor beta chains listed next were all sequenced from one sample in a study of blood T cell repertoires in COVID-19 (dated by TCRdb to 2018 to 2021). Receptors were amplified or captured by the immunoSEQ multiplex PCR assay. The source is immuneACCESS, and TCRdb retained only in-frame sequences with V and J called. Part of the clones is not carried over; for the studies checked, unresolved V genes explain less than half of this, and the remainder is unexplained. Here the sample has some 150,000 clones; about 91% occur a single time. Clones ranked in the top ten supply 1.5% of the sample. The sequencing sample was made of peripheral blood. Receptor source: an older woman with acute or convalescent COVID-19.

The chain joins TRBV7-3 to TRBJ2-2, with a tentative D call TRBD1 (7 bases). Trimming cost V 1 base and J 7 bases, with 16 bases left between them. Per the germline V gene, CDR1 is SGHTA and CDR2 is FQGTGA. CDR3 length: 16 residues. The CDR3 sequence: CASSLKGGGAGGELFF. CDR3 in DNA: TGTGCCAGCAGCTTAAAAGGGGGCGGGGCTGGCGGGGAGCTGTTTTTT.

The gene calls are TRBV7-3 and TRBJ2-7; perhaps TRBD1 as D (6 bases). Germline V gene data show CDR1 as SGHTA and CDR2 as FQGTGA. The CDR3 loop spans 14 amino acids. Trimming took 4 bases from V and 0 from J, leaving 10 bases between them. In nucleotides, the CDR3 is TGTGCCAGCAGCTCACAGGGTAACTCCTACGAGCAGTACTTC. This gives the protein CASSSQGNSYEQYF.

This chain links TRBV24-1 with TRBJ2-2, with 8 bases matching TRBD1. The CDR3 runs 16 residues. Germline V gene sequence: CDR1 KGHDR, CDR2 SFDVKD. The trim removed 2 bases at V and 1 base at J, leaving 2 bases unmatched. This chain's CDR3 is CATSDWGTGNTGELFF. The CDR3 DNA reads TGTGCCACCAGTGATTGGGGGACAGGGAACACCGGGGAGCTGTTTTTT.

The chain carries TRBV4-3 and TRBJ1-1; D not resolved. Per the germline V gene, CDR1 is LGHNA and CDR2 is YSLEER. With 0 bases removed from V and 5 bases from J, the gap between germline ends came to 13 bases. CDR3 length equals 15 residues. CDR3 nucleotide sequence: TGCGCCAGCAGCCAAGAACCCACGGGGAGAACTGAAGCTTTCTTT. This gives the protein CASSQEPTGRTEAFF.

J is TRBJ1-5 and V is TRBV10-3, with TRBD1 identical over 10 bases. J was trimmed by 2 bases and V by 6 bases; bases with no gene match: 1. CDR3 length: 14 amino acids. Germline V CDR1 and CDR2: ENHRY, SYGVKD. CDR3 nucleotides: TGTGCCATCAGCGGGACAGGGGGCAATCAGCCCCAGCATTTT. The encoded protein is CAISGTGGNQPQHF.

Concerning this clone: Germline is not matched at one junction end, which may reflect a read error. The CDR3 protein is CASSHSTARREDF. The CDR3 DNA follows: TGTGCCAGCAGCCACTCAACGGCCCGAAGGGAGGATTTT. V is TRBV3-1 (or the pseudogene TRBV3-2) and J is TRBJ1-3, with unresolved D. Germline V lookup: CDR1 LGHDT, CDR2 YNNKEL (reference sequence). This CDR3 comprises 13 residues.

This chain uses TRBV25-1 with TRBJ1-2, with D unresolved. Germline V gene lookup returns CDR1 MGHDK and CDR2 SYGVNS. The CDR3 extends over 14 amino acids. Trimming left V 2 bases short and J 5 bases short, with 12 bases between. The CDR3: CASSEGRQIYGYTF. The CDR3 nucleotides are TGTGCCAGCAGTGAAGGGAGACAAATTTATGGCTACACCTTC.

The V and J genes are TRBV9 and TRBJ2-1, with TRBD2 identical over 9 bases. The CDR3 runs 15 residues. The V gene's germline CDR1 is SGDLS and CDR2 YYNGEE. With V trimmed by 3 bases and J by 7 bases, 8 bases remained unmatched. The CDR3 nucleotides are TGTGCCAGCAGCGGCTTAGCGGGGGCCCAAAATGAGCAGTTCTTC. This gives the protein CASSGLAGAQNEQFF. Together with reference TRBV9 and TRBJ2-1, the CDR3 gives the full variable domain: DSGVTQTPKHLITATGQRVTLRCSPRSGDLSVYWYQQSLDQGLQFLIQYYNGEERAKGNILERFSAQQFPDLHSELNLSSLELGDSALYFCASSGLAGAQNEQFFGPGTRLTVL.

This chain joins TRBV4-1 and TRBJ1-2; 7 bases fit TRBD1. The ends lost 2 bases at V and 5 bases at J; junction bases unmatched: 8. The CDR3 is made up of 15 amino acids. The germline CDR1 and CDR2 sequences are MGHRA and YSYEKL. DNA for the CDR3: TGCGCCAGCAGCCAAAGACAGGGTAGCCCTTATGGCTACACCTTC. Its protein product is CASSQRQGSPYGYTF.

CDR3 DNA: TGTGCCAGCAGCTCGACTAGCGCTACAGATACGCAGTATTTT. Translated: CASSSTSATDTQYF. The chain uses TRBV7-3 and TRBJ2-3, with TRBD2 identical over 8 bases. V lost 4 bases to trimming and J lost 3 bases; unmatched junction nucleotides: 3. This CDR3 has 14 residues. Germline-derived CDR1 and CDR2 are SGHTA and FQGTGA.

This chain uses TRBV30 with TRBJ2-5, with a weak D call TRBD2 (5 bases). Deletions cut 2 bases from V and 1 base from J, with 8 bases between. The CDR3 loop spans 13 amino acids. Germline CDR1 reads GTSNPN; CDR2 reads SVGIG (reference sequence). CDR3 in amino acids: CAWSPGSQETQYF. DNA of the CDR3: TGTGCCTGGAGTCCGGGGTCCCAAGAGACCCAGTACTTC.

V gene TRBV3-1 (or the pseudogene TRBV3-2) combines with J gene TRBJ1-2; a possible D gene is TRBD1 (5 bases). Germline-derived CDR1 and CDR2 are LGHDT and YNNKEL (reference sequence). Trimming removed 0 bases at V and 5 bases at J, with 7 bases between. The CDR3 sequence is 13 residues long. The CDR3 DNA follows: TGTGCCAGCAGCCAAGAGGGGCGTTATGGCTACACCTTC. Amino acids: CASSQEGRYGYTF.

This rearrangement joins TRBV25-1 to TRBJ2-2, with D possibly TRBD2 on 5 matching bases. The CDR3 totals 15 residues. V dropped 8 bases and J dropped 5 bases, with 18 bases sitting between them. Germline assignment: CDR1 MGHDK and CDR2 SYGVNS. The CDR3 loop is CASHSGGRGTGELFF. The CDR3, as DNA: TGTGCCAGCCATTCAGGAGGAAGAGGGACCGGGGAGCTGTTTTTT.

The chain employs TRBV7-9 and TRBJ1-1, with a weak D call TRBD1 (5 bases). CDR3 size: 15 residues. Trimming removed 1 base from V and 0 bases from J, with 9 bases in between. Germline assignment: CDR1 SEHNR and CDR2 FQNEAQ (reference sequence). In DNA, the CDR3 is TGTGCCAGCAGCTTAGGGGGACTGATGAACACTGAAGCTTTCTTT. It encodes CASSLGGLMNTEAFF. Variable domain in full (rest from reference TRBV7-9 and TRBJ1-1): DTGVSQNPRHKITKRGQNVTFRCDPISEHNRLYWYRQTLGQGPEFLTYFQNEAQLEKSRLLSDRFSAERPKGSFSTLEIQRTEQGDSAMYLCASSLGGLMNTEAFFGQGTRLTVV.

The CDR3 DNA sequence: TGTGCCAGTAGTATAGATCTGGCTAGCAATCAGCCCCAGCATTTT. It translates to CASSIDLASNQPQHF. This chain uses TRBV19 with TRBJ1-5; no firm D call. The V gene's germline CDR1 is LNHDA and CDR2 SQIVND (reference sequence). V shed 0 bases and J shed 0 bases, with 6 bases lying between them. This CDR3 spans 15 amino acids. Using reference TRBV19 and TRBJ1-5 for the parts outside the CDR3, the full variable domain is DGGITQSPKYLFRKEGQNVTLSCEQNLNHDAMYWYRQDPGQGLRLIYYSQIVNDFQKGDIAEGYSVSREKKESFPLTVTSAQKNPTAFYLCASSIDLASNQPQHFGDGTRLSIL.

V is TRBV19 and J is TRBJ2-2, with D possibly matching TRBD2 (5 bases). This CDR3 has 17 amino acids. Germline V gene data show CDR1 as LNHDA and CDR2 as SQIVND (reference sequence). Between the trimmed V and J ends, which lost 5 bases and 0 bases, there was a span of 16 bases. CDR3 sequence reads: CASSPRGEATNTGELFF. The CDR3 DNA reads TGTGCCAGTAGTCCCCGGGGAGAAGCCACGAACACCGGGGAGCTGTTTTTT. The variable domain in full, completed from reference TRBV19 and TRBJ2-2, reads DGGITQSPKYLFRKEGQNVTLSCEQNLNHDAMYWYRQDPGQGLRLIYYSQIVNDFQKGDIAEGYSVSREKKESFPLTVTSAQKNPTAFYLCASSPRGEATNTGELFFGEGSRLTVL.

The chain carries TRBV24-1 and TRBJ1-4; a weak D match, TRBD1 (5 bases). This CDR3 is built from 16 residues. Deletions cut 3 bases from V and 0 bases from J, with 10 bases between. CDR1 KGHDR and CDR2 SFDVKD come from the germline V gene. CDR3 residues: CATSDTTGATNEKLFF. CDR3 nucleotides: TGTGCCACCAGTGATACCACAGGAGCAACTAATGAAAAACTGTTTTTT.

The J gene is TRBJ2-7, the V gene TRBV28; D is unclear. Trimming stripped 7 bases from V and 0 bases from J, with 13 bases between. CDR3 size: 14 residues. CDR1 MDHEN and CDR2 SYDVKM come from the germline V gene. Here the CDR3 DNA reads TGTGCCAGCATCCAGGCCTCCCGCTCCTACGAGCAGTACTTC. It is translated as CASIQASRSYEQYF. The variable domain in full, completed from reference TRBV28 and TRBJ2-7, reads DVKVTQSSRYLVKRTGEKVFLECVQDMDHENMFWYRQDPGLGLRLIYFSYDVKMKEKGDIPEGYSVSREKKERFSLILESASTNQTSMYLCASIQASRSYEQYFGPGTRLTVT.

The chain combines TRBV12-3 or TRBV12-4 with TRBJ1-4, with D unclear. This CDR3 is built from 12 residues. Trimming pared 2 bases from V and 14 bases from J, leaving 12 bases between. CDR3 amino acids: CASSLSDLYLFF. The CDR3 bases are TGTGCCAGCAGTTTAAGCGACCTTTATCTGTTTTTT.